This T cell receptor (beta chain) originates from a study of T-cell reconstitution after alpha-beta-depleted transplantation in children. Preparing the TCRbeta library involved the use of unique molecular identifiers. TCRdb called the PCR reads again in MiXCR, with one record for every CDR3 protein. The repertoire holds tens of thousands of distinct CDR3 sequences, with roughly 4.9% as singletons. This CDR3 is built from 13 residues. Per germline, CDR1 MNHEY and CDR2 SVGAGI. V shed 1 base and J shed 3 bases, with 6 bases lying between them. This clonotype was seen ten or more times. The chain links TRBV6-5 to TRBJ1-1; D gene unclear. The clonotype was recovered from a boy under two years old who had a stem cell transplant for acute myeloid leukemia, so the T cells may come from the graft donor. The sequencing used PBMCs, mostly from graft donor cells, collected 180 days after TCRalphabeta/CD19-depleted stem cell transplant. The CDR3 sequence is CASSYLEDTEAFF. The DNA for the CDR3 is TGTGCCAGCAGTTACTTAGAGGACACTGAAGCTTTCTTT.